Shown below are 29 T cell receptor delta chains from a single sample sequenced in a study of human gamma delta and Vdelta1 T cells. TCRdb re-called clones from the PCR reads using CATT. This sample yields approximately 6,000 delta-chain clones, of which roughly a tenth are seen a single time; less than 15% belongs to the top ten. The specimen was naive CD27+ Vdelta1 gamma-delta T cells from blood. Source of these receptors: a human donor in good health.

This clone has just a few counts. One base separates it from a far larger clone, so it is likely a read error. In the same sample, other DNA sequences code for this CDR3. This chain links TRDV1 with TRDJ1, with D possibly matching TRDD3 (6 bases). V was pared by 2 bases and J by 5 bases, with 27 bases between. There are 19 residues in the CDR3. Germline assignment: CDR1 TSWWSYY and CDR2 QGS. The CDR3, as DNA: TGTGCTCTTGGGGAATGGGCCTACAGCCGGGGGAAAAGAATTGATAAACTCATCTTT. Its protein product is CALGEWAYSRGKRIDKLIF.

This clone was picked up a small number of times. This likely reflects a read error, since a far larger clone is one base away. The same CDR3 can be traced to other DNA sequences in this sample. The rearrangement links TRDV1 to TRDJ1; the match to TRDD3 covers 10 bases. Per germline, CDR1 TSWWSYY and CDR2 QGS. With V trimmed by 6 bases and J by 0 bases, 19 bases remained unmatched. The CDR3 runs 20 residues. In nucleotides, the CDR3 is TGTGCTCTTGGAGAAAGGACTGGGGGATTCACATTGTCTTACACCGATAAACTCATCTTT. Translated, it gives CALGERTGGFTLSYTDKLIF.

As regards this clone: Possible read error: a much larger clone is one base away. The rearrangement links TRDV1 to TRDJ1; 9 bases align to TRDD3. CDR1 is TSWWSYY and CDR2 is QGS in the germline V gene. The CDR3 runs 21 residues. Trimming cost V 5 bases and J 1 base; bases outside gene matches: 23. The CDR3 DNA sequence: TGTGCTCTTGGGTCCCCCCCCCGTACTGGGGGACCCGGCACGTTCACCGATAAACTCATCTTT. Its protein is CALGSPPRTGGPGTFTDKLIF.

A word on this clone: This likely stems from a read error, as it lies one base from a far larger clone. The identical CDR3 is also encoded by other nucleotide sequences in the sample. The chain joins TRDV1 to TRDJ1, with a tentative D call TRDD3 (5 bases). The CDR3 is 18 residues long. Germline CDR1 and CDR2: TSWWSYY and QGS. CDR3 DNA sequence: TGTGCCCTTGGGGAACTAGGTCCAATCAGCAAGTACACCGATAAACTCATCTTT. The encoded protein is CALGELGPISKYTDKLIF.

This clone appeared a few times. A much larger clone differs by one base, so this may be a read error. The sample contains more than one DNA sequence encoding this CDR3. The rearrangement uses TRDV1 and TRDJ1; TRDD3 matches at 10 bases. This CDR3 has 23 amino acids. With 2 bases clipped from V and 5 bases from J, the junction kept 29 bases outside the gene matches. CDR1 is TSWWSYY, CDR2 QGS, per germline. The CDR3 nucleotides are TGTGCTCTTGGGGAAAGGCCTAGGCCTTCCTTTCGTACTGGGGGATCCGGGGGAGATAAACTCATCTTT. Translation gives CALGERPRPSFRTGGSGGDKLIF.

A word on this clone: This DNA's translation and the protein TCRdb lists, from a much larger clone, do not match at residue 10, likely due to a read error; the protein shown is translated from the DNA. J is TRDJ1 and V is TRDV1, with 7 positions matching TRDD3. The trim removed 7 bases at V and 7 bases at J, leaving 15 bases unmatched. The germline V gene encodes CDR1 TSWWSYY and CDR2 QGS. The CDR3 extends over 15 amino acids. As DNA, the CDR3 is TGTGCTCTTGCATACCTCCGGGGGGATGAGGTTAAACTCATCTTT. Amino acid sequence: CALAYLRGDEVKLIF.

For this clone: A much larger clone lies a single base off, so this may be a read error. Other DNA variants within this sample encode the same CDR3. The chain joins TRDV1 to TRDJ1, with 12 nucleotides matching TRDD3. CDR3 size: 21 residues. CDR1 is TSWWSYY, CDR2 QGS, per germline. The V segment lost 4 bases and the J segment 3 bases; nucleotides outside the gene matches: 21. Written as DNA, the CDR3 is TGTGCTCTTGGGGGGCGTGCCCGGATCAGTACTGGGGGATACCTAGCCGATAAACTCATCTTT. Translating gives CALGGRARISTGGYLADKLIF.

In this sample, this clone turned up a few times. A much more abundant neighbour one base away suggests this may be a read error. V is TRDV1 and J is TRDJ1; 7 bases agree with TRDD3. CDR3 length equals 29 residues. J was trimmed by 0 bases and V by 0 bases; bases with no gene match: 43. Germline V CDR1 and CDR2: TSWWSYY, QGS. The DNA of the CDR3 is TGTGCTCTTGGGGAACTCCGATTCCAGACTGGGGAATACAAAGACGGACTGAGTTATCGGAGGAAGTACACCGATAAACTCATCTTT. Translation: CALGELRFQTGEYKDGLSYRRKYTDKLIF.

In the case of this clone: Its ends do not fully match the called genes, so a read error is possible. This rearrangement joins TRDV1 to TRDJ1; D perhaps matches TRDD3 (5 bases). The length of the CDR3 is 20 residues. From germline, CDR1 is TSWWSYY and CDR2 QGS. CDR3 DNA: TGTGCCCTTGGGGAACTAGGGACATACGTGGTGGCTCGGGCTTACGATAAACTCATCTTT. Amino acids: CALGELGTYVVARAYDKLIF.

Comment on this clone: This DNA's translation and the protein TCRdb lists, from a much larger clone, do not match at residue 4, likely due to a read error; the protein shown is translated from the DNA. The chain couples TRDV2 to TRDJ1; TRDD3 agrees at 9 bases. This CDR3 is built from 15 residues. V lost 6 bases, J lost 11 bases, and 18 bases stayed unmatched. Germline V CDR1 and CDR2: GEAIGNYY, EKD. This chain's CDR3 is CACNSTRGIPKRLIF. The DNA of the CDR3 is TGTGCCTGTAACTCCACACGGGGGATACCTAAGAGGCTCATCTTT.

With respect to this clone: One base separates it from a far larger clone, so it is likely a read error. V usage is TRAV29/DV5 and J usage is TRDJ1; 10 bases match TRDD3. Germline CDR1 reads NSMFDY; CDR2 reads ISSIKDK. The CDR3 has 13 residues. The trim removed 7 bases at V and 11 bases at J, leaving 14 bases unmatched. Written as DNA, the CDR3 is TGTGCACCCCTATGGGGGATACACCTCGGGCTCATCTTT. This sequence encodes CAPLWGIHLGLIF. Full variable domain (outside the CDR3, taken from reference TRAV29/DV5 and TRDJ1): DQQVKQNSPSLSVQEGRISILNCDYTNSMFDYFLWYKKYPAEGPTFLISISSIKDKNEDGRFTVFLNKSAKHLSLHIVPSQPGDSAVYFCAPLWGIHLGLIFGKGTRVTVEP.

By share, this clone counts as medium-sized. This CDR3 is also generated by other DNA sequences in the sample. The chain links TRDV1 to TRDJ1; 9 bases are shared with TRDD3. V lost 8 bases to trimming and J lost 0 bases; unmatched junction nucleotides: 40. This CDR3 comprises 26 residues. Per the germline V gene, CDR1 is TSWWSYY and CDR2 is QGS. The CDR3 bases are TGTGCTCTTTACCAAGCACGGAGCGCGCGAGGAGCGGTGGGGGGATACTGGAGGCCGTACACCGATAAACTCATCTTT. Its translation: CALYQARSARGAVGGYWRPYTDKLIF.

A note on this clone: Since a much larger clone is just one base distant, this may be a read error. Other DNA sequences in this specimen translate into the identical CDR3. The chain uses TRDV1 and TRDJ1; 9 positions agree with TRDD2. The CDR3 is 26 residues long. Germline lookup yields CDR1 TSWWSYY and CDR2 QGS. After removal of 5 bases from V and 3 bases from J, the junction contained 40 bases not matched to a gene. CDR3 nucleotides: TGTGCTCTTGGGCCGCACACCAGGCCTTCCTACGCTAAGGGTGGGGCTTATTCCCGGCTAGCCGATAAACTCATCTTT. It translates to CALGPHTRPSYAKGGAYSRLADKLIF.

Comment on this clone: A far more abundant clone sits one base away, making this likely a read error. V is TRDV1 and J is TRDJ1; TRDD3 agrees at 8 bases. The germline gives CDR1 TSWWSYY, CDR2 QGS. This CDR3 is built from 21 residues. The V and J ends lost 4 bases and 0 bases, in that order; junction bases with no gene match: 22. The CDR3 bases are TGTGCTCTTGGGGGGCGGCCTTCTCGGGGGATAAGTCTCTGGTACACCGATAAACTCATCTTT. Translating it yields CALGGRPSRGISLWYTDKLIF.

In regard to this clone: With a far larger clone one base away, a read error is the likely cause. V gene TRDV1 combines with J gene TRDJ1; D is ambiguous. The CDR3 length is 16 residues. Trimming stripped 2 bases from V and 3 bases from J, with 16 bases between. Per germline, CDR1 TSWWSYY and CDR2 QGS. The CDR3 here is CALGEMEYVDPDKLIF. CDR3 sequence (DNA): TGTGCTCTTGGGGAAATGGAGTACGTTGACCCCGATAAACTCATCTTT.

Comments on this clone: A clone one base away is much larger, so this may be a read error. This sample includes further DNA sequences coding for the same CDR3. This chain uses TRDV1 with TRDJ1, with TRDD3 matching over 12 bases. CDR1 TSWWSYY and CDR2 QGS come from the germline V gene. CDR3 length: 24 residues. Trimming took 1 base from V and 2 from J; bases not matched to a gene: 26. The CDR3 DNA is TGTGCTCTTGGGGAACAACCCCTATTTAGGCTGGGGGATACGAGGAGGGCGTGGACCGATAAACTCATCTTT. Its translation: CALGEQPLFRLGDTRRAWTDKLIF.

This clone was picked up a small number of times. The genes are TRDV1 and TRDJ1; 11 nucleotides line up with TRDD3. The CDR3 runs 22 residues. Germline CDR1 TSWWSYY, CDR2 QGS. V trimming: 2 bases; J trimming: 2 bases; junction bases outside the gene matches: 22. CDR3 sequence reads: CALGEGPSRGQYWGIRTDKLIF. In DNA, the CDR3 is TGTGCTCTTGGGGAAGGGCCTTCCCGGGGCCAGTACTGGGGGATAAGGACCGATAAACTCATCTTT.

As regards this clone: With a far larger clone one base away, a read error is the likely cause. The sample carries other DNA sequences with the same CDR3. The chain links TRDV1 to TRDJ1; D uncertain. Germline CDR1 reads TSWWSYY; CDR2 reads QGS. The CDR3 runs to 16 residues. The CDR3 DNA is TGTGCTCTTGCGACGGCATTCCAGCGGTACACCGATAAACTCATCTTC. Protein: CALATAFQRYTDKLIF.

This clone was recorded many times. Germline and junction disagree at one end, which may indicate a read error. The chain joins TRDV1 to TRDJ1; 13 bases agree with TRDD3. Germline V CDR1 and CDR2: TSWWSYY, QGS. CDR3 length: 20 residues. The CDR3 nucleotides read TGTGCTCTTGGGGAAATCCTGCCCTACTGGGGGATACGAGGAACCGCTAAACTCATCTTT. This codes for CALGEILPYWGIRGTAKLIF.

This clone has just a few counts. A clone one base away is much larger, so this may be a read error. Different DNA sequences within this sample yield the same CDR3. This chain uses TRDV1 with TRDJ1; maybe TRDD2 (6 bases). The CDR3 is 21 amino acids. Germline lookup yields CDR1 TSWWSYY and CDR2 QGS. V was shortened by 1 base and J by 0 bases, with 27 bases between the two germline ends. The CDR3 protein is CALGERPFPSQPLTYTDKLIF. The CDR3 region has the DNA TGTGCTCTTGGGGAACGACCCTTTCCTAGCCAGCCCTTGACGTACACCGATAAACTCATCTTT.

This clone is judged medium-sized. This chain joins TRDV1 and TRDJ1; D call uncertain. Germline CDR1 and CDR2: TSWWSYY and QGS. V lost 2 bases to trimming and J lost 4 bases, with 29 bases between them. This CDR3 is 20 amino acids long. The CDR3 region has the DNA TGTGCTCTTGGGGAAGTTTTCCCCTCGCCACTGTCCGGCGGTGGCGATAAACTCATCTTT. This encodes CALGEVFPSPLSGGGDKLIF.

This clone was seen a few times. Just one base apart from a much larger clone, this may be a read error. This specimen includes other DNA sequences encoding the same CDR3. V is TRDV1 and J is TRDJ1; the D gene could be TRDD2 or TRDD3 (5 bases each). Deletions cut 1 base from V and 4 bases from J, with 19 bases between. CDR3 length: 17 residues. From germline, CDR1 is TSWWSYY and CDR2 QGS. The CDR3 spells CALGERWGFHRSDKLIF. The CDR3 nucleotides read TGTGCTCTTGGGGAACGGTGGGGCTTCCACCGCAGCGATAAACTCATCTTT.

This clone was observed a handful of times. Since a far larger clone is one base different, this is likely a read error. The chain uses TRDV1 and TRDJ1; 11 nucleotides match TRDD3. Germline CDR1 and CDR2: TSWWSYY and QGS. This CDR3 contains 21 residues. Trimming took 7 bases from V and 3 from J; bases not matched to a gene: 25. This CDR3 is CALEDHQALSGGYSLADKLIF. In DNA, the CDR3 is TGTGCTCTTGAGGATCACCAGGCCCTGTCTGGGGGATACTCTTTAGCCGATAAACTCATCTTT.

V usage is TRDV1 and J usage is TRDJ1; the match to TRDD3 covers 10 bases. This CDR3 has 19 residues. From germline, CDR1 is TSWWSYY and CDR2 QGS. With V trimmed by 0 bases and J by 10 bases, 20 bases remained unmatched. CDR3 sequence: CALGELNRAQRGIRYRLIF. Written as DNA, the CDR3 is TGTGCTCTTGGGGAACTCAATCGTGCCCAGAGGGGGATACGTTATAGACTCATCTTT.

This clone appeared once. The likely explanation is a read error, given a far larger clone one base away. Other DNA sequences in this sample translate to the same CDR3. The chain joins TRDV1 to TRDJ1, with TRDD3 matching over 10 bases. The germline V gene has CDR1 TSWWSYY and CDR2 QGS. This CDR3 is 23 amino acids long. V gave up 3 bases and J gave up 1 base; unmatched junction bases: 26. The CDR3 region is CALGERVPPHSRGIRGITDKLIF. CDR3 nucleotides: TGTGCTCTTGGGGAGAGGGTTCCCCCTCACTCTCGGGGGATACGCGGAATCACCGATAAACTCATCTTT.

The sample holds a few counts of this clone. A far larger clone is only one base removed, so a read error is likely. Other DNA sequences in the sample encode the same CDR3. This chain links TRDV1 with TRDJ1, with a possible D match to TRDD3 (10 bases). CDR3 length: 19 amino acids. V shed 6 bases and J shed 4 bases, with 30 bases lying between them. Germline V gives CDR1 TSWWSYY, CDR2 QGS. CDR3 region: CALGGLPTRTGGLGDKLIF. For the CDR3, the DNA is TGTGCTCTTGGAGGCCTTCCTACACGTACTGGGGGATTAGGCGATAAACTCATCTTT.

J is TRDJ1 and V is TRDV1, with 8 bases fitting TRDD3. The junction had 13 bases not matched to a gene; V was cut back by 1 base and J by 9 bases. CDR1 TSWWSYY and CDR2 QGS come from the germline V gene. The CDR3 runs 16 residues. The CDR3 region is CALGEQSYWGYSQLIF. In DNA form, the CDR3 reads TGTGCTCTTGGGGAACAATCTTACTGGGGATACTCACAACTCATCTTT.

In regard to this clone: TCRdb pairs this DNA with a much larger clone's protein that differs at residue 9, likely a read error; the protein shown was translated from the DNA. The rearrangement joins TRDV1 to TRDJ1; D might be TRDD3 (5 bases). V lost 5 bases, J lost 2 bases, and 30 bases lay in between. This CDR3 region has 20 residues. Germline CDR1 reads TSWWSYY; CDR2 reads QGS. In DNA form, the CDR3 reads TGTGCTCTTGGGAAAGGCCGTTATAATCCGGGGGCCCGGGGTACCGATAAACTCATCTTT. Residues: CALGKGRYNPGARGTDKLIF.

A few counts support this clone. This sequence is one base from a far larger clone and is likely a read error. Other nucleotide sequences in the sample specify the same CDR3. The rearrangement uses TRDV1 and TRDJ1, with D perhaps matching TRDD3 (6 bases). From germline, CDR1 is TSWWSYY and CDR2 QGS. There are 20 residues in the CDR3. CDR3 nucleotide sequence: TGTGCTCTTGGGGTCCTCTTTCGTACTGGGAGACCCAGTTACACCGATAAGCTCATCTTT. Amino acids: CALGVLFRTGRPSYTDKLIF.